Presented here are 5 T cell receptor beta chains from one specimen sequenced in a study of T cell responses to AZD1222 COVID-19 vaccine. Clones were read by immunoSEQ multiplex PCR, and TCRdb kept only the in-frame ones, dropping some. The sample lists 100,000 to 150,000 clones; about 85% were seen once. The input for sequencing was peripheral blood, taken on day 0 of AZD1222 vaccination. The origin of the receptors is an adult in good health.

This sequence joins TRBV5-4 and TRBJ1-2, with D perhaps TRBD1 (6 bases). CDR1 is SGHNT and CDR2 is YYREEE in the germline V gene (reference sequence). The CDR3 length is 15 residues. V was cut by 2 bases and J by 4 bases, with 15 bases left in between. The CDR3 region is CASSLGGAVIYGYTF. CDR3 nucleotides: TGTGCCAGCAGCTTAGGGGGGGCTGTTATCTATGGCTACACCTTC.

This chain connects TRBV6-4 to TRBJ1-5, with D unresolved. V was pared by 0 bases and J by 4 bases, with 4 bases between. CDR1 is MRHNA and CDR2 is SNTAGT in the germline V gene. The CDR3 loop spans 13 amino acids. DNA of the CDR3: TGTGCCAGCAGTGACTCGCCTAATCAGCCCCAGCATTTT. Translation: CASSDSPNQPQHF.

The chain is built from TRBV13 and TRBJ1-1; 8 positions agree with TRBD1. This CDR3 region has 16 residues. V shed 7 bases, J shed 7 bases, and the junction held 17 bases outside the gene matches. The germline V gene encodes CDR1 PRHDT and CDR2 FYEKMQ (reference sequence). This CDR3 is CASTTLDRGRGDEAFF. Written as DNA, the CDR3 is TGTGCCAGCACCACCCTAGACAGGGGCAGGGGAGATGAAGCTTTCTTT.

The V gene is TRBV9, the J gene TRBJ1-2; weak D call: TRBD1 (6 bases). This CDR3 has 15 residues. The V gene lost 3 bases and the J gene lost 6 bases, with 18 bases spanning the gap. Germline values: CDR1 SGDLS, CDR2 YYNGEE. In DNA form, the CDR3 reads TGTGCCAGCAGCGCTGACCACGCCAGGGGCGATGGCTACACCTTC. It encodes CASSADHARGDGYTF. Based on the CDR3 plus reference TRBV9 and TRBJ1-2, the full variable domain is DSGVTQTPKHLITATGQRVTLRCSPRSGDLSVYWYQQSLDQGLQFLIQYYNGEERAKGNILERFSAQQFPDLHSELNLSSLELGDSALYFCASSADHARGDGYTFGSGTRLTVV.

The sample holds one count of this clone. In DNA, the CDR3 is TGTGCCAGCAGCCAAGCTCAGGTTCTCTCTGGAAACACCATATATTTT. It translates to CASSQAQVLSGNTIYF. The chain joins TRBV4-2 to TRBJ1-3; no firm D call. The CDR3 is made up of 16 amino acids. Trimming shortened V by 1 base and J by 0 bases, and 10 bases separated the two germline ends. Germline CDR1 is LGHNA and CDR2 is YNFKEQ.